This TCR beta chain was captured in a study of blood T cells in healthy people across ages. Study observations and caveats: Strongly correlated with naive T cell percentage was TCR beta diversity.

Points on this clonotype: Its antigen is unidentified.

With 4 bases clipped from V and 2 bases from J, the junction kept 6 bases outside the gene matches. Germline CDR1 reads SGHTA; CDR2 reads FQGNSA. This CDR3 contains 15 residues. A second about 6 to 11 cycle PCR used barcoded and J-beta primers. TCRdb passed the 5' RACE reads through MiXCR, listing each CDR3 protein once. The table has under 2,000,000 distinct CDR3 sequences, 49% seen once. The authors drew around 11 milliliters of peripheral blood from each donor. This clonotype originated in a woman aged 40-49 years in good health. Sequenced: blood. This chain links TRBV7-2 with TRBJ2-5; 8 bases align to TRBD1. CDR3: CASSSRQGQQETQYF. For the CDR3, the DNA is TGTGCCAGCAGCTCCCGACAGGGGCAACAAGAGACCCAGTACTTC. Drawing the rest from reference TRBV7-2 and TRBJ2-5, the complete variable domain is GAGVSQSPSNKVTEKGKDVELRCDPISGHTALYWYRQSLGQGLEFLIYFQGNSAPDKSGLPSDRFSAERTGGSVSTLTIQRTQQEDSAVYLCASSSRQGQQETQYFGPGTRLLVL.